The rows below give T cell receptor beta chains drawn from one sample of a study of Graves' ophthalmopathy and Graves' hyperthyroidism. From the multiplex PCR reads, TCRdb called clonotypes with MiXCR, one entry per CDR3 protein. The data show 170,000 or so distinct CDR3 sequences, about 40% seen once. Material for sequencing was peripheral blood. These receptors were taken from a woman between 35 and 50 years old with Graves' ophthalmopathy. Each CDR3 is given with its conserved first and last residue. The D gene is left open where the match is weak. Rows may omit the clone size; those that give it use once, few, many or a size class.

-,many,TRBJ2-7,TRBV19,CASSIGSQGYEQYF,TGTGCCAGTAGTATAGGGTCCCAAGGCTACGAGCAGTACTTC
TRBD1,few,TRBJ2-5,TRBV7-8,CASRGGQGASETQYF,TGTGCCAGCAGGGGTGGACAGGGGGCGAGTGAGACCCAGTACTTC
TRBD2,many,TRBJ2-7,TRBV6-5,CASSYQPPGLASYEQYF,TGTGCCAGCAGTTACCAACCGCCGGGACTAGCTTCCTACGAGCAGTACTTC
-,once,TRBJ2-4,TRBV10-3,CAIRKADKNIQYF,TGTGCCATTCGTAAGGCAGACAAAAACATTCAGTACTTC
-,many,TRBJ1-1,TRBV12-3/TRBV12-4,CASSLYSSGDRQNTEAFF,TGTGCCAGCAGTTTATATTCCTCCGGTGACAGACAGAACACTGAAGCTTTCTTT
-,many,TRBJ1-2,TRBV11-3,CASSPQVGAGYTF,TGTGCCAGCAGCCCCCAGGTTGGGGCTGGCTACACCTTC
TRBD1,many,TRBJ1-2,TRBV6-5,CASSYSRQGAYGYTF,TGTGCCAGCAGTTACTCGAGACAGGGGGCGTACGGCTACACCTTC
TRBD1,-,TRBJ1-1,TRBV28,CATRLTGGRNTEAFF,TGTGCCACTCGACTAACAGGGGGCAGGAACACTGAAGCTTTCTTT
-,many,TRBJ1-2,TRBV19,CASRGTWLGYTF,TGTGCCAGTAGGGGGACCTGGCTTGGCTACACCTTC
TRBD2,-,TRBJ2-7,TRBV28,CASSFLSAGATYEQYF,TGTGCCAGCAGTTTCCTATCCGCGGGAGCCACCTACGAGCAGTACTTC
-,-,TRBJ2-2,TRBV24-1,CATRAQGYTGELFF,TGTGCCACCAGGGCTCAGGGGTACACCGGGGAGCTGTTTTTT
-,many,TRBJ2-5,TRBV2,CASRGGAGWTETQYF,TGTGCCAGCAGAGGGGGTGCAGGGTGGACAGAGACCCAGTACTTC
-,-,TRBJ2-5,TRBV6-2/TRBV6-3,CASSPTTEGGETQYF,TGTGCCAGCAGTCCCACTACTGAGGGTGGAGAGACCCAGTACTTC
TRBD2,many,TRBJ2-5,TRBV4-1,CASRSETSGRQETQYF,TGCGCCAGCAGATCCGAAACTAGCGGGCGTCAAGAGACCCAGTACTTC
TRBD1,many,TRBJ1-1,TRBV5-4,CASSSRTGSGDTEAFF,TGTGCCAGCAGCTCCAGGACAGGGAGTGGAGACACTGAAGCTTTCTTT
-,many,TRBJ2-7,TRBV7-2,CASSLARDSSYEQYF,TGTGCCAGCAGCTTAGCGCGGGACAGCTCCTACGAGCAGTACTTC
-,-,TRBJ2-5,TRBV7-2,CASSLTASETQYF,TGTGCCAGCAGCTTAACGGCTTCAGAGACCCAGTACTTC
-,many,TRBJ1-5,TRBV12-3/TRBV12-4,CASSFDRSYSNQPQHF,TGTGCCAGCAGTTTCGACAGGAGTTATAGCAATCAGCCCCAGCATTTT
-,many,TRBJ1-3,TRBV6-5,CATHPRAGNTIYF,TGTGCCACCCACCCTCGGGCTGGAAACACCATATATTTT
-,many,TRBJ2-7,TRBV6-1,CASRPQGGGYEQYF,TGTGCCAGCAGACCCCAGGGGGGTGGCTACGAGCAGTACTTC
TRBD1,many,TRBJ2-2,TRBV11-2,CASSKRTGSNTGELFF,TGTGCCAGCAGCAAAAGGACAGGATCGAACACCGGGGAGCTGTTTTTT
-,once,TRBJ2-7,TRBV12-3/TRBV12-4,CASTGRDGSYEQYF,TGTGCCAGCACCGGGCGGGATGGGAGCTACGAGCAGTACTTC
TRBD2,few,TRBJ2-7,TRBV28,CASSSVRLAGGHVEQYF,TGTGCCAGCAGTTCTGTTAGACTAGCGGGAGGGCATGTCGAGCAGTACTTC
TRBD1,many,TRBJ2-2,TRBV12-3/TRBV12-4,CASRTGGAFAGELFF,TGTGCCAGCAGAACAGGGGGCGCGTTTGCCGGGGAGCTGTTTTTT
-,many,TRBJ1-5,TRBV6-1,CASSEAMYGNQPQHF,TGTGCCAGCAGTGAAGCGATGTATGGAAATCAGCCCCAGCATTTT
-,many,TRBJ2-7,TRBV20-1,CSAHPRDGSSYEQYF,TGCAGTGCCCATCCCCGGGACGGGAGCTCCTACGAGCAGTACTTC
TRBD2,-,TRBJ2-7,TRBV6-1,CASSACRDRSGRFHEQYF,TGTGCCAGCAGTGCGTGCAGGGACCGTAGCGGGAGGTTCCACGAGCAGTACTTC
-,-,TRBJ2-7,TRBV7-2,CASSPRPRKAEQYF,TGTGCCAGCAGCCCCCGGCCCCGTAAGGCCGAGCAGTACTTC
-,many,TRBJ2-5,TRBV18,CASSPITGGETQYF,TGTGCCAGCTCACCGATAACAGGCGGCGAGACCCAGTACTTC
-,many,TRBJ1-3,TRBV6-5,CASSYLGGGPGNTIYF,TGTGCCAGCAGTTACCTCGGGGGGGGACCTGGAAACACCATATATTTT
TRBD1,many,TRBJ1-1,TRBV6-5,CASKIDRGTTEAFF,TGTGCCAGCAAGATAGACAGGGGGACAACTGAAGCTTTCTTT
-,many,TRBJ2-5,TRBV20-1,CSASSIFGGPETQYF,TGCAGTGCTAGTTCCATTTTTGGGGGGCCGGAGACCCAGTACTTC
TRBD1,few,TRBJ2-7,TRBV12-3/TRBV12-4,CASNRQGRSYEQYF,TGTGCCAGCAATCGACAGGGAAGGTCCTACGAGCAGTACTTC
-,many,TRBJ2-7,TRBV4-2,CASSQSDRNRYEQYF,TGTGCCAGCAGCCAAAGTGACAGGAATCGCTACGAGCAGTACTTC
-,-,TRBJ2-5,TRBV12-3/TRBV12-4,CASTPHGDRETQYF,TGTGCCAGCACCCCCCACGGGGATCGAGAGACCCAGTACTTC
TRBD1,many,TRBJ1-5,TRBV28,CASSLGTGNQPQHF,TGTGCCAGCAGTTTAGGGACAGGGAATCAGCCCCAGCATTTT
-,many,TRBJ1-1,TRBV5-1,CASSLAGTQNTEAFF,TGCGCCAGCAGCCTAGCCGGGACCCAGAACACTGAAGCTTTCTTT
-,many,TRBJ2-7,TRBV5-1,CASSRDGYEQYF,TGCGCCAGCAGCCGGGACGGATACGAGCAGTACTTC
-,many,TRBJ2-1,TRBV11-2,CASSLVTHEQFF,TGTGCCAGCAGCTTAGTTACACATGAGCAGTTCTTC
-,many,TRBJ2-7,TRBV7-2,CASSYYGLTYEQYF,TGTGCCAGCAGCTACTACGGGTTAACCTACGAGCAGTACTTC
TRBD1,once,TRBJ1-2,TRBV10-3,CAINRQGLNYGYTF,TGTGCCATCAACCGACAGGGGTTGAACTATGGCTACACCTTC
TRBD1,-,TRBJ2-7,TRBV12-3/TRBV12-4,CASSVEGQNSYEQYF,TGTGCCAGCAGTGTAGAGGGACAGAACTCCTACGAGCAGTACTTC
-,many,TRBJ1-2,TRBV12-3/TRBV12-4,CASRGAVYGYTF,TGTGCCAGCAGGGGCGCGGTGTATGGCTACACCTTC
TRBD1,-,TRBJ2-7,TRBV6-5,CASSYLADRAYEQYF,TGTGCCAGCAGTTATTTGGCCGACAGGGCCTACGAGCAGTACTTC
TRBD2,many,TRBJ2-5,TRBV28,CASSPAGQGGETQYF,TGTGCCAGCAGCCCCGCCGGCCAGGGAGGGGAGACCCAGTACTTC
TRBD2,many,TRBJ2-7,TRBV10-3,CAISFQSGTSGGEQYF,TGTGCCATCAGCTTTCAGTCCGGGACTAGCGGGGGAGAGCAGTACTTC
-,many,TRBJ1-5,TRBV29-1,CSVEVAGDQPQHF,TGCAGCGTTGAAGTGGCAGGGGATCAGCCCCAGCATTTT
TRBD2,many,TRBJ2-7,TRBV28,CASRLAGQTYEQYF,TGTGCCAGCAGACTAGCGGGACAGACCTACGAGCAGTACTTC
-,many,TRBJ1-6,TRBV18,CASSPSTQGIGSPLHF,TGTGCCAGCTCACCGTCAACCCAGGGGATCGGGTCACCCCTCCACTTT
-,many,TRBJ2-5,TRBV10-3,CAISESTGQVETQYF,TGTGCCATCAGTGAGTCGACAGGTCAGGTGGAGACCCAGTACTTC
-,-,TRBJ1-5,TRBV6-2/TRBV6-3,CASSYQGTRASPQHF,TGTGCCAGCAGTTACCAGGGCACCCGCGCTTCGCCCCAGCATTTT
-,many,TRBJ1-1,TRBV19,CASSYRATNTEAFF,TGTGCCAGTAGTTACAGGGCGACGAACACTGAAGCTTTCTTT
-,-,TRBJ1-2,TRBV28,CASSLRGGLYGYTF,TGTGCCAGCAGTTTGCGGGGAGGACTCTATGGCTACACCTTC